Listed here are 15 T cell receptor beta chains from one sample, sequenced in a study of cytomegalovirus exposure and HLA in healthy donors. 13 Jbeta primers and 60 Vbeta primers were used for the PCR. This table comes from immunoSEQ multiplex PCR, and its TCRdb copy is limited to in-frame clones, with some not included. Recorded for this sample: 190,000 or so clones. The sequencing input was PBMCs. These receptors came from a boy aged 10-17 years in good health and CMV-seronegative.

This chain connects TRBV5-1 to TRBJ1-3; D is possibly TRBD1 (6 bases). This CDR3 contains 18 residues. Per germline, CDR1 SGHRS and CDR2 YFSETQ. V was pared by 3 bases and J by 4 bases, with 23 bases between. CDR3 nucleotides: TGCGCCAGCAGCTCGGTGGGGGCAGGGGCCGCTCCAGGAAACACCATATATTTT. Translating it yields CASSSVGAGAAPGNTIYF.

The V gene is TRBV10-3, the J gene TRBJ1-1; D perhaps matches TRBD1 (6 bases). The germline V gene has CDR1 ENHRY and CDR2 SYGVKD. CDR3 length: 15 residues. Trimming pared 5 bases from V and 0 bases from J, leaving 13 bases between. The CDR3 DNA reads TGTGCCATCAGTACTCTACAGGGCTTGAACACTGAAGCTTTCTTT. Translated: CAISTLQGLNTEAFF.

The V call is TRBV11-2, the J call TRBJ2-5, with D unresolved. This CDR3 spans 12 amino acids. The V and J ends lost 6 bases and 0 bases respectively, with 5 bases between them. Germline CDR1 and CDR2: SGHAT and FQNNGV. The CDR3 here is CASSPYQETQYF. In nucleotides, the CDR3 is TGTGCCAGCAGTCCGTACCAAGAGACCCAGTACTTC.

V gene TRBV7-8 combines with J gene TRBJ1-2; D is possibly TRBD1 (6 bases). This CDR3 has 16 residues. V dropped 1 base and J dropped 5 bases, with 17 bases sitting between them. Looked up from germline, CDR1 is SGHVS and CDR2 is FQNEAQ. CDR3: CASSLVSPGVDYGYTF. The CDR3, as DNA: TGTGCCAGCAGCTTAGTCAGCCCAGGGGTCGATTATGGCTACACCTTC.

The chain recombines TRBV30 with TRBJ1-5; weak D call: TRBD1 (6 bases). V was pared by 0 bases and J by 3 bases, with 12 bases between. This CDR3 is 15 amino acids long. Germline V CDR1 and CDR2: GTSNPN, SVGIG (reference sequence). This CDR3 reads CAWSVGAGDNQPQHF. The CDR3 DNA is TGTGCCTGGAGTGTAGGGGCAGGGGACAATCAGCCCCAGCATTTT.

The chain couples TRBV10-3 to TRBJ1-1; tentative D call: TRBD1 (5 bases). With 9 bases removed from V and 6 bases from J, the gap between germline ends came to 17 bases. The CDR3 spans 13 residues. The germline V gene encodes CDR1 ENHRY and CDR2 SYGVKD. This chain's CDR3 is CAIRGGGKAEAFF. In DNA form, the CDR3 reads TGTGCCATAAGGGGAGGCGGGAAGGCTGAAGCTTTCTTT.

V gene TRBV2 combines with J gene TRBJ1-5; D unclear. Trimming left V 4 bases short and J 4 bases short, with 8 bases between. The CDR3 has 13 amino acids. Germline V lookup: CDR1 SNHLY, CDR2 FYNNEI. DNA for the CDR3: TGTGCCAGCAGTGGCGGGTCGAATCAGCCCCAGCATTTT. It yields the protein CASSGGSNQPQHF.

This sequence joins TRBV20-1 and TRBJ2-3; D unclear. V dropped 6 bases and J dropped 0 bases, with 4 bases sitting between them. CDR1 and CDR2 (germline): DFQATT, SNEGSKA (reference sequence). This CDR3 has 11 amino acids. The CDR3 here is CSALSTDTQYF. The CDR3 nucleotides read TGCAGTGCCCTGAGCACAGATACGCAGTATTTT.

The chain combines TRBV20-1 with TRBJ2-2, with D unclear. The CDR3 loop spans 10 amino acids. Germline V gene data show CDR1 as DFQATT and CDR2 as SNEGSKA (reference sequence). Deletions cut 5 bases from V and 7 bases from J, with 5 bases between. CDR3 amino acids: CSARVGELFF. In DNA, the CDR3 is TGCAGTGCTCGGGTCGGGGAGCTGTTTTTT.

The genes are TRBV5-4 and TRBJ2-1; 8 nucleotides agree with TRBD1. Germline CDR1 reads SGHNT; CDR2 reads YYREEE (reference sequence). The CDR3 totals 15 residues. After removal of 0 bases from V and 5 bases from J, the junction contained 4 bases not matched to a gene. The CDR3 sequence is CASSLGDRFNNEQFF. The CDR3 nucleotides are TGTGCCAGCAGCTTGGGGGACAGGTTCAACAATGAGCAGTTCTTC.

V gene TRBV7-2 combines with J gene TRBJ1-6, with 7 bases matching TRBD1. The germline CDR1 and CDR2 sequences are SGHTA and FQGNSA. After removal of 5 bases from V and 7 bases from J, the junction contained 8 bases not matched to a gene. The CDR3 length is 15 residues. This CDR3 reads CASSLQGVKNSPLHF. The CDR3 bases are TGTGCCAGCAGCCTGCAGGGGGTGAAGAATTCACCCCTCCACTTT.

J is TRBJ2-2 and V is TRBV28, with 7 positions matching TRBD1. The germline gives CDR1 MDHEN, CDR2 SYDVKM. The CDR3 is made up of 16 amino acids. The V and J ends lost 1 base and 7 bases, in that order; junction bases with no gene match: 9. The DNA for the CDR3 is TGTGCCAGCAGTTTATCCGGTCACAGGGGCCGCGGGGAGCTGTTTTTT. Its protein product is CASSLSGHRGRGELFF.

V gene TRBV7-2 combines with J gene TRBJ1-1; D unclear. Germline-derived CDR1 and CDR2 are SGHTA and FQGNSA. The CDR3 sequence is 11 residues long. Trimming took off 0 bases at V and 7 bases at J, with 3 bases between the two ends. In nucleotides, the CDR3 is TGTGCCAGCAGCTTAGCCCTTGAAGCTTTCTTT. It codes for CASSLALEAFF.

This chain links TRBV10-2 with TRBJ1-2; TRBD1 aligns across 11 bases. Trimming removed 8 bases from V and 5 bases from J; junction bases left unmatched: 4. CDR3 length equals 13 residues. Germline V gene sequence: CDR1 WSHSY, CDR2 SAAADI. CDR3 region: CASSGTGGYGYTF. The DNA of the CDR3 is TGCGCCAGCTCCGGGACAGGGGGGTATGGCTACACCTTC.

V usage is TRBV11-2 and J usage is TRBJ2-2; tentatively, D is TRBD1 (5 bases). CDR3 length equals 14 residues. Trimming shortened V by 3 bases and J by 3 bases, and 8 bases separated the two germline ends. Germline V CDR1 and CDR2: SGHAT, FQNNGV. The CDR3 loop reads CASSLPGHTGELFF. The CDR3 region has the DNA TGTGCCAGCAGCTTGCCAGGGCACACCGGGGAGCTGTTTTTT.